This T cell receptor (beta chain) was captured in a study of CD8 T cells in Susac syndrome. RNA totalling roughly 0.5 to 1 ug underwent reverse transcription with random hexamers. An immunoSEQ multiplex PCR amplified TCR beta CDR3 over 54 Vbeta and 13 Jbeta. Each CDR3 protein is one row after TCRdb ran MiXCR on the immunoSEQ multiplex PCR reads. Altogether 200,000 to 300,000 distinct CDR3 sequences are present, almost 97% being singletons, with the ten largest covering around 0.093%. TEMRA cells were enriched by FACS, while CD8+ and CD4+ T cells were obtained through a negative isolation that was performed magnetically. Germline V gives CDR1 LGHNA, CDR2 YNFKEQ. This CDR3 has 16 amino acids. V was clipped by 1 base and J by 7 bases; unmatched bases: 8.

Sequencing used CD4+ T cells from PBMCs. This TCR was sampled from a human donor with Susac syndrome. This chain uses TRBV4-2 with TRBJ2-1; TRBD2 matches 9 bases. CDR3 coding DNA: TGTGCCAGCAGCCAAGTCGGTAGCGGGGGTACTAATGAGCAGTTCTTC. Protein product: CASSQVGSGGTNEQFF.